This TCR beta chain was sequenced for a study of tumor-infiltrating lymphocytes in primary liver carcinoma. The table lists this clonotype with a few counts. A much larger clone lies a single base off, so this may be a read error. J gave up 8 bases and V 6 bases, and 9 bases lay outside the gene matches. CDR1 KGHSH and CDR2 LQKENI come from the germline V gene. This CDR3 is built from 14 residues. A constant-region primer served to make TCR beta cDNA from around 500 ng total RNA. Libraries of TCR beta came from three nested multiplex PCR rounds with slightly modified ARM-PCR. A C-beta reverse primer and TRBV1-TRBV30 forward primers served in each of the first two PCR rounds, at about 10 cycles apiece. TCRdb reanalysed the multiplex PCR reads using MiXCR and keeps one entry per CDR3 protein. This sample has about 30,000 distinct CDR3 sequences, with roughly 78% found just once. Both RNA and DNA were isolated together from about 19-30 mg of bulk tissue that had not been sorted.

The chain uses TRBV18 and TRBJ2-7; TRBD2 matches 11 bases. Source material: liver tumor tissue from sampling region 3. Described subset: tumor region T3, left-lateral pole. The origin of this receptor is a woman aged 30 to 39 with primary liver carcinoma and hepatitis B virus infection. In DNA, the CDR3 is TGTGCCAGCTCGGAGGTAGCGGGAGGGTACAAGCAGTACTTC. The encoded protein is CASSEVAGGYKQYF.